The table lists the clone carrying this TCR beta chain with a few counts. Its antigen remains unidentified. The sample belongs to a study of T cells in Graves' hyperthyroidism and ophthalmopathy. The germline CDR1 and CDR2 sequences are SGHVS and FQNEAQ. CDR3 length equals 14 residues. The junction had 8 bases not matched to a gene; V was cut back by 5 bases and J by 4 bases. Study conclusions and caveats: Ophthalmopathy onset followed model prediction by a median about 6.5 months.

The source material, RNA transcripts, was used to amplify TCR beta CDR3 regions. During a first-round RT-PCR of the TCR CDR3, the HTBI primer set was used. TCRdb processed the multiplex PCR reads anew with MiXCR; each CDR3 protein has one entry. The sample lists 600,000 to 750,000 distinct CDR3 sequences, 17% occurring once. The TCR comes from a man between 50 and 59 years old with Graves' hyperthyroidism. The chain uses TRBV7-8 and TRBJ2-7; 7 nucleotides align to TRBD1. The sequencing input was blood. Here the CDR3 reads CASSRGTVTYEQYF. The CDR3 nucleotides read TGTGCCAGCAGCCGTGGGACAGTTACGTACGAGCAGTACTTC.